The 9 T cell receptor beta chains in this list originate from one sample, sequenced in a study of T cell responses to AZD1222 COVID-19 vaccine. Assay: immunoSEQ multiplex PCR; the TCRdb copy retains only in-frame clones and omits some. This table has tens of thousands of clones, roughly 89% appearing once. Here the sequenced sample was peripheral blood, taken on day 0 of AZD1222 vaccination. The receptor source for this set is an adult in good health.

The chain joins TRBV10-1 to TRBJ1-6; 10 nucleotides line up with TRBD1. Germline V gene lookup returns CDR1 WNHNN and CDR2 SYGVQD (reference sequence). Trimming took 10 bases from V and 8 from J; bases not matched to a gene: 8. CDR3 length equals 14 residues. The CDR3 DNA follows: TGCGCCAAGAGAAGACAGGGGGCCGATTCACCCCTCCACTTT. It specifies CAKRRQGADSPLHF.

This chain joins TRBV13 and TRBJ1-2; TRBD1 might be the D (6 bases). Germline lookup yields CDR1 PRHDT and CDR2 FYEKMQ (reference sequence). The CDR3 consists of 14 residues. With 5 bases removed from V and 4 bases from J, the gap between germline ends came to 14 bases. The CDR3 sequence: CASSARTGPYGYTF. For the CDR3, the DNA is TGTGCCAGCAGCGCTCGTACAGGGCCCTATGGCTACACCTTC.

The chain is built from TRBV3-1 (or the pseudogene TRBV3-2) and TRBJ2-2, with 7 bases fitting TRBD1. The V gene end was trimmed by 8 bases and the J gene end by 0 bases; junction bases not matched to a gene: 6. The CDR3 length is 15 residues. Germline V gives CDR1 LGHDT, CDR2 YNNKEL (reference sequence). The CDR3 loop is CASGNGQANTGELFF. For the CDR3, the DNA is TGTGCCAGCGGTAATGGACAGGCGAACACCGGGGAGCTGTTTTTT.

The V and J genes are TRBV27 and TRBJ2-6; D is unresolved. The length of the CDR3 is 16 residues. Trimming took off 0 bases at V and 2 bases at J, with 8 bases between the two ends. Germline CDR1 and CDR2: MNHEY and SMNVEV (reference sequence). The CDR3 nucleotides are TGTGCCAGCAGTTTATCAGGGTTCCCTGGGGCCAACGTCCTGACTTTC. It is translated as CASSLSGFPGANVLTF. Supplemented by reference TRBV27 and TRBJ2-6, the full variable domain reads EAQVTQNPRYLITVTGKKLTVTCSQNMNHEYMSWYRQDPGLGLRQIYYSMNVEVTDKGDVPEGYKVSRKEKRNFPLILESPSPNQTSLYFCASSLSGFPGANVLTFGAGSRLTVL.

The CDR3 here is CATGRNTAPNTEAFF. CDR3 sequence (DNA): TGTGCCACCGGACGCAATACGGCCCCGAACACTGAAGCTTTCTTT. The V and J genes are TRBV2 and TRBJ1-1; D ambiguous. The CDR3 covers 15 residues. Trimming pared 10 bases from V and 1 base from J, leaving 19 bases between. Germline CDR1 is SNHLY and CDR2 is FYNNEI.

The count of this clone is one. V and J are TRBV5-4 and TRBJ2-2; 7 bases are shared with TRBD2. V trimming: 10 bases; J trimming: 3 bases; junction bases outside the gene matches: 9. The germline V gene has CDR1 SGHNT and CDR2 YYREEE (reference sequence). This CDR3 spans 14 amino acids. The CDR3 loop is CALRGFSDTGELFF. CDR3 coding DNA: TGTGCCCTGCGGGGGTTTTCGGACACCGGGGAGCTGTTTTTT.

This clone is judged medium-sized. CDR3 in DNA: TGCGCCAGCAGCTTGACCCCAGGGAACTATGGCTACACCTTC. As protein: CASSLTPGNYGYTF. The chain carries TRBV5-1 and TRBJ1-2; tentative D call: TRBD1 (5 bases). The CDR3 is made up of 14 amino acids. Germline V gene lookup returns CDR1 SGHRS and CDR2 YFSETQ. Between the trimmed V and J ends, which lost 1 base and 2 bases, there was a span of 9 bases. The full variable domain, with the rest looked up from reference TRBV5-1 and TRBJ1-2, is KAGVTQTPRYLIKTRGQQVTLSCSPISGHRSVSWYQQTPGQGLQFLFEYFSETQRNKGNFPGRFSGRQFSNSRSEMNVSTLELGDSALYLCASSLTPGNYGYTFGSGTRLTVV.

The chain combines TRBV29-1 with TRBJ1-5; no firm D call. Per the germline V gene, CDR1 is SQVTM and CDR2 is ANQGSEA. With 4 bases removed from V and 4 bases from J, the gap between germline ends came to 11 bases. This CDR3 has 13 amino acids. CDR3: CSVAGSINQPQHF. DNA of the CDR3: TGCAGCGTTGCTGGATCCATAAATCAGCCCCAGCATTTT.

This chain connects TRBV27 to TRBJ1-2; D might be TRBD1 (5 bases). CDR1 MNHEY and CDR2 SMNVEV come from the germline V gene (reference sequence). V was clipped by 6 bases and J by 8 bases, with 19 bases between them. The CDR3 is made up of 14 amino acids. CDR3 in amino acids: CASSRLGGGYGYTF. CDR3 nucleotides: TGTGCCAGCAGCCGTCTGGGGGGTGGGTACGGCTACACCTTC.